A selection of T cell receptor beta chains follows, all from one sample in a study of shared clonotypes between healthy human individuals. Libraries were prepared by immunoSEQ multiplex PCR; TCRdb keeps only in-frame clonotypes and omits some of them. The sample has 2,500,000 or so clones; more than 85% are singletons. The sequencing input was naive CD4+ T cells from PBMCs. These receptors were collected from a man aged 18 to 30 in good health. Some clones in this sample may be carry-over from other donors' samples. CDR3s include the opening cysteine and the closing phenylalanine or tryptophan.

J gene,V gene,CDR3 protein
TRBJ2-2,TRBV6-6,CASLVSNTGELFF
TRBJ1-2,TRBV29-1,CSVHNYGYTF
TRBJ2-7,TRBV7-9,CASSLALTVPYEQYF
TRBJ1-5,TRBV6-5,CASMQGSNQPQHF
TRBJ2-6,TRBV28,CATTGGDTSGANVLTF
TRBJ2-1,TRBV7-9,CASSRLTGMSSYNEQFF
TRBJ1-1,TRBV2,CASRQDRGWNTEAFF
TRBJ2-2,TRBV5-6,CASSHYDPTRSAGELFF
TRBJ2-7,TRBV19,CASSSGRWGNEQYF
TRBJ1-4,TRBV25-1,CASSDSRGSNEKLFF
TRBJ2-2,TRBV18,CASSPLRVGSTGELFF
TRBJ2-1,TRBV28,CATSRAGLDIYNEQFF
TRBJ2-7,TRBV20-1,CSAKAFYEQYF
TRBJ2-5,TRBV29-1,CSVGGHLQETQYF
TRBJ1-5,TRBV28,CASILIGNGNQPQHF
TRBJ1-5,TRBV19,CASSVRGRRSNQPQHF
TRBJ1-1,TRBV11-2,CASSLRPPQGIGTEAFF
TRBJ1-5,TRBV19,CASSIGRPQGQPQHF
TRBJ2-7,TRBV5-1,CASSLEGRLGEQYF
TRBJ1-5,TRBV30,CAWSVGGGQPQHF
TRBJ2-7,TRBV19,CASSRGSLSYEQYF
TRBJ2-1,TRBV11-2,CASSLRTSGLYNEQFF
TRBJ2-1,TRBV29-1,CSVDTPGDEQFF
TRBJ1-1,TRBV9,CASSPIGGTGFEAFF
TRBJ2-3,TRBV4-1,CASSQDRVRF